One and the same sample provided the 30 T cell receptor beta chains below, sequenced in a study of cytomegalovirus exposure and HLA in healthy donors. The PCR ran on 60 Vbeta and 13 Jbeta primers. Repertoires were generated with immunoSEQ multiplex PCR, while TCRdb's copy carries only in-frame clones and drops some. The sample holds about 110,000 clones, 76% seen once. Sequences were obtained from PBMCs. The receptors were gathered from a man between 25 and 39 years old in good health and CMV-seropositive.

CDR3 in amino acids: CAISGTGSNYGYTF. The CDR3 nucleotides are TGTGCCATCAGTGGGACAGGGAGTAACTATGGCTACACCTTC. The chain is built from TRBV10-3 and TRBJ1-2; 8 bases match TRBD1. Germline loops: CDR1 ENHRY, CDR2 SYGVKD. This CDR3 spans 14 amino acids. Trimming cost V 4 bases and J 1 base; bases outside gene matches: 2.

The chain employs TRBV7-2 and TRBJ2-3; the D gene is possibly TRBD2 (6 bases). V was shortened by 1 base and J by 8 bases, with 16 bases between the two germline ends. Germline CDR1 is SGHTA and CDR2 is FQGNSA. The CDR3 length is 15 residues. CDR3 region: CASSLGWQGGGTQYF. In nucleotides, the CDR3 is TGTGCCAGCAGCTTAGGTTGGCAGGGAGGAGGTACGCAGTATTTT. Together with reference TRBV7-2 and TRBJ2-3, the CDR3 gives the full variable domain: GAGVSQSPSNKVTEKGKDVELRCDPISGHTALYWYRQSLGQGLEFLIYFQGNSAPDKSGLPSDRFSAERTGGSVSTLTIQRTQQEDSAVYLCASSLGWQGGGTQYFGPGTRLTVL.

The chain uses TRBV6-5 and TRBJ2-5; 10 bases are shared with TRBD2. Germline V gene sequence: CDR1 MNHEY, CDR2 SVGAGI. Trimming at V came to 5 bases and at J to 7 bases, leaving 7 bases not matched to a gene. The CDR3 extends over 14 amino acids. The CDR3 loop is CASSHERGGWTQYF. The CDR3 nucleotides are TGTGCCAGCAGTCATGAGCGGGGGGGCTGGACCCAGTACTTC.

The CDR3 nucleotides read TGTGCCAGCAGTGAGGACAGGGGAGGATCACCCCTCCACTTT. This gives the protein CASSEDRGGSPLHF. The J gene is TRBJ1-6, the V gene TRBV2, with 9 positions matching TRBD1. CDR1 and CDR2 (germline): SNHLY, FYNNEI. The CDR3 spans 14 residues. V trimming: 3 bases; J trimming: 10 bases; junction bases outside the gene matches: 4.

The chain uses TRBV7-8 and TRBJ1-1; D is unresolved. CDR1 is SGHVS and CDR2 is FQNEAQ in the germline V gene. The V end was cut by 6 bases, the J end by 4 bases, with 21 bases between. This CDR3 spans 16 amino acids. CDR3 sequence (DNA): TGTGCCAGCAGTCGTGAGTACAATAAGTGGAGCACTGAAGCTTTCTTT. It is translated as CASSREYNKWSTEAFF. Using reference TRBV7-8 and TRBJ1-1 for the parts outside the CDR3, the full variable domain is GAGVSQSPRYKVAKRGQDVALRCDPISGHVSLFWYQQALGQGPEFLTYFQNEAQLDKSGLPSDRFFAERPEGSVSTLKIQRTQQEDSAVYLCASSREYNKWSTEAFFGQGTRLTVV.

The chain is built from TRBV30 and TRBJ1-2; tentative D call: TRBD1 (6 bases). The V gene's germline CDR1 is GTSNPN and CDR2 SVGIG (reference sequence). CDR3 length: 11 amino acids. The germline V and J ends were trimmed by 3 bases and 10 bases, with 12 bases remaining between them. Here the CDR3 reads CAWRGTGNYTF. In DNA form, the CDR3 reads TGTGCCTGGAGGGGAACAGGGAACTACACCTTC.

The V gene is TRBV4-1, the J gene TRBJ2-7, with 10 bases lining up with TRBD1. Germline lookup yields CDR1 MGHRA and CDR2 YSYEKL. V lost 3 bases to trimming and J lost 0 bases; unmatched junction nucleotides: 2. The CDR3 length is 15 residues. The CDR3 bases are TGCGCCAGCAGCCAGGGACAGGGGACCTCCTACGAGCAGTACTTC. Translated, it gives CASSQGQGTSYEQYF.

The J gene is TRBJ1-2, the V gene TRBV28; tentative D call: TRBD1 (6 bases). The CDR3 contains 15 residues. Germline CDR1 reads MDHEN; CDR2 reads SYDVKM. Deletions cut 6 bases from V and 2 bases from J, with 16 bases between. The CDR3 is CASRTSSGTNYGYTF. The CDR3 region has the DNA TGTGCCAGCAGAACTTCATCCGGGACAAACTATGGCTACACCTTC.

The table lists this clone with a few counts. This chain connects TRBV23-1 to TRBJ1-2; maybe TRBD1 (5 bases). TRBV23-1 is an open reading frame whose function is uncertain. The CDR3 spans 13 residues. The germline V and J ends were trimmed by 8 bases and 7 bases, with 17 bases remaining between them. CDR3 in amino acids: CASRLGPGGGYTF. For the CDR3, the DNA is TGCGCCAGCCGTCTTGGACCGGGGGGTGGCTACACCTTC.

This clone appeared once. V gene TRBV5-1 combines with J gene TRBJ1-2; 8 nucleotides match TRBD1. This CDR3 region has 16 residues. Germline CDR1 SGHRS, CDR2 YFSETQ. Losses at the gene ends were 2 bases for V and 8 bases for J; bases not matched to a gene: 14. The CDR3 DNA reads TGCGCCAGCAGCTTCGTAGACAGGGGCCCCTCTTTAGGCTACACCTTC. As protein: CASSFVDRGPSLGYTF.

In its sample, this clone was seen a few times. This chain joins TRBV7-3 and TRBJ2-5, with D perhaps matching TRBD1 (6 bases). Gene TRBJ2-7 matches the end of the DNA better, so the J call may be wrong. The CDR3 sequence is 15 residues long. Germline CDR1 reads SGHTA; CDR2 reads FQGTGA. The DNA of the CDR3 is TGTGCCAGCAGCCCGGTTGGACAGAGCTCCTACGAGCAGTACTTC. This gives the protein CASSPVGQSSYEQYF.

The genes are TRBV7-9 and TRBJ1-4; the D is unclear. Germline CDR1 reads SEHNR; CDR2 reads FQNEAQ (reference sequence). Trimming removed 4 bases from V and 7 bases from J, with 4 bases in between. This CDR3 has 11 amino acids. The CDR3 is CASSSGEKLFF. The CDR3 bases are TGTGCCAGCAGCTCCGGTGAAAAACTGTTTTTT.

The rearrangement uses TRBV6-5 and TRBJ2-7, with 7 bases aligning to TRBD1. Germline CDR1 is MNHEY and CDR2 is SVGAGI. CDR3 length: 14 amino acids. V trimming: 6 bases; J trimming: 0 bases; junction bases outside the gene matches: 5. The CDR3 is CASRRDRDSYEQYF. CDR3 in DNA: TGTGCCAGCAGACGAGACAGGGACTCCTACGAGCAGTACTTC.

The table lists this clone with a few counts. The gene calls are TRBV5-4 and TRBJ2-1, with D unclear. The germline V and J ends were trimmed by 6 bases and 4 bases, with 14 bases remaining between them. The germline V gene encodes CDR1 SGHNT and CDR2 YYREEE (reference sequence). This CDR3 comprises 14 residues. This chain's CDR3 is CASTPGGSYNEQFF. The CDR3 DNA is TGTGCCAGCACGCCCGGCGGCAGTTACAATGAGCAGTTCTTC.

The gene calls are TRBV7-2 and TRBJ1-2; D gene uncertain. The CDR3 length is 14 residues. V dropped 0 bases and J dropped 7 bases, with 12 bases sitting between them. The V gene's germline CDR1 is SGHTA and CDR2 FQGNSA. The CDR3 sequence is CASSLAPGDVGYTF. CDR3 in DNA: TGTGCCAGCAGCTTAGCGCCCGGGGATGTTGGCTACACCTTC.

The V gene is TRBV2, the J gene TRBJ2-7, with D perhaps TRBD2 (7 bases). The CDR3 is 13 amino acids. Germline values: CDR1 SNHLY, CDR2 FYNNEI. V lost 7 bases to trimming and J lost 6 bases, with 16 bases between them. The CDR3 loop reads CASTTGRGGEQYF. CDR3 in DNA: TGTGCCAGCACTACAGGGAGGGGGGGCGAGCAGTACTTC.

The chain joins TRBV4-1 to TRBJ1-2; D is undetermined. This CDR3 region has 14 residues. V was shortened by 2 bases and J by 8 bases, with 15 bases between the two germline ends. Germline-derived CDR1 and CDR2 are MGHRA and YSYEKL. This chain's CDR3 is CASSQPLEREGYTF. The DNA of the CDR3 is TGCGCCAGCAGCCAACCACTTGAGCGGGAAGGCTACACCTTC.

A few counts support this clone. The rearrangement uses TRBV9 and TRBJ2-7; perhaps TRBD2 as D (5 bases). CDR3 size: 17 residues. Germline V gene data show CDR1 as SGDLS and CDR2 as YYNGEE. Trimming left V 5 bases short and J 2 bases short, with 23 bases between. CDR3 sequence reads: CASRPPLVSGLAYEQYF. Here the CDR3 DNA reads TGTGCCAGCAGACCCCCGCTGGTCAGCGGCTTAGCCTACGAGCAGTACTTC.

The V call is TRBV7-9, the J call TRBJ2-1, with D perhaps matching TRBD2 (5 bases). This CDR3 is built from 12 residues. Germline CDR1 reads SEHNR; CDR2 reads FQNEAQ (reference sequence). V dropped 4 bases and J dropped 9 bases, with 10 bases sitting between them. CDR3 loop: CASSSLAPEQFF. CDR3 nucleotides: TGTGCCAGCAGCTCCCTAGCCCCTGAGCAGTTCTTC.

The V and J genes are TRBV5-5 and TRBJ1-6, with D possibly being TRBD1 (5 bases). The germline gives CDR1 SGHKS, CDR2 YYEKEE (reference sequence). This CDR3 has 15 amino acids. Trimming cost V 2 bases and J 6 bases, with 12 bases left between them. As DNA, the CDR3 is TGTGCCAGCAGCTTCGGGGCGGGGAGTAATTCACCCCTCCACTTT. This gives the protein CASSFGAGSNSPLHF.

This chain uses TRBV15 with TRBJ2-2; 11 nucleotides match TRBD2. With V trimmed by 1 base and J by 5 bases, 6 bases remained unmatched. This CDR3 has 17 amino acids. Looked up from germline, CDR1 is LNHNV and CDR2 is YYDKDF (reference sequence). CDR3 region: CATSRASGGPGTGELFF. The DNA of the CDR3 is TGTGCCACCAGCAGAGCTAGCGGGGGGCCGGGGACCGGGGAGCTGTTTTTT.

This clone occurred a few times. This chain connects TRBV10-3 to TRBJ1-4, with 11 bases lining up with TRBD1. CDR1 is ENHRY, CDR2 SYGVKD, per germline. The CDR3 is 17 amino acids. Trimming at V came to 2 bases and at J to 6 bases, leaving 8 bases not matched to a gene. This CDR3 reads CAISELPPGQGDEKLFF. CDR3 in DNA: TGTGCCATCAGTGAGCTACCCCCGGGACAGGGGGATGAAAAACTGTTTTTT.

V usage is TRBV2 and J usage is TRBJ2-2, with 11 bases matching TRBD1. This CDR3 has 15 residues. Per the germline V gene, CDR1 is SNHLY and CDR2 is FYNNEI. V dropped 6 bases and J dropped 2; count of bases not matched to a gene: 2. The CDR3 is CASRRTGGNTGELFF. Here the CDR3 DNA reads TGTGCCAGCAGGCGGACAGGGGGCAACACCGGGGAGCTGTTTTTT.

This chain uses TRBV28 with TRBJ2-7; TRBD1 aligns across 7 bases. Germline-derived CDR1 and CDR2 are MDHEN and SYDVKM. The CDR3 extends over 14 amino acids. V shed 4 bases and J 3 bases; nucleotides not matched to a gene: 6. The CDR3 DNA reads as TGTGCCAGCAGTTCGGGGACAGCACTCTACGAGCAGTACTTC. Translation: CASSSGTALYEQYF.

This chain links TRBV28 with TRBJ1-6; D perhaps matches TRBD1 (6 bases). CDR3 length: 17 amino acids. CDR1 is MDHEN and CDR2 is SYDVKM in the germline V gene. The V end lost 0 bases, the J end lost 4 bases, and 13 bases lay between the germline ends. The CDR3 region has the DNA TGTGCCAGCAGTTTATGGGAAGGGGGGGGGTATAATTCACCCCTCCACTTT. Translation: CASSLWEGGGYNSPLHF.

The rearrangement links TRBV2 to TRBJ2-5, with 8 bases lining up with TRBD1. This CDR3 comprises 13 residues. Germline assignment: CDR1 SNHLY and CDR2 FYNNEI. Trimming took 11 bases from V and 3 from J; bases not matched to a gene: 8. CDR3 sequence (DNA): TGTGCCGGAAGAGACAGGGGAAAAGAGACCCAGTACTTC. Translated, it gives CAGRDRGKETQYF.

V gene TRBV11-2 combines with J gene TRBJ2-2; D might be TRBD2 (5 bases). V lost 5 bases to trimming and J lost 1 base, with 11 bases between them. This CDR3 comprises 15 residues. CDR1 and CDR2 from the germline V gene are SGHAT and FQNNGV. The CDR3 DNA follows: TGTGCCAGCAGCAGGACTCTCTTGAACACCGGGGAGCTGTTTTTT. Protein sequence: CASSRTLLNTGELFF.

This clone was detected once. The rearrangement uses TRBV4-3 and TRBJ1-1; 12 nucleotides agree with TRBD1. The CDR3 totals 16 residues. V shed 6 bases and J 7 bases; nucleotides not matched to a gene: 12. Germline-derived CDR1 and CDR2 are LGHNA and YSLEER. CDR3 DNA sequence: TGCGCCAGCAGTGCCGTTCCGGGACAGGGGGCCGGTGAAGCTTTCTTT. Translated: CASSAVPGQGAGEAFF.

V and J are TRBV30 and TRBJ2-5; tentative D call: TRBD2 (5 bases). The CDR3 loop spans 12 amino acids. Trimming pared 4 bases from V and 2 bases from J, leaving 8 bases between. Germline assignment: CDR1 GTSNPN and CDR2 SVGIG (reference sequence). As DNA, the CDR3 is TGTGCCTGGACCCGGAGGCAAGAGACCCAGTACTTC. Its protein product is CAWTRRQETQYF. Full variable domain (outside the CDR3, taken from reference TRBV30 and TRBJ2-5): SQTIHQWPATLVQPVGSPLSLECTVEGTSNPNLYWYRQAAGRGLQLLFYSVGIGQISSEVPQNLSASRPQDRQFILSSKKLLLSDSGFYLCAWTRRQETQYFGPGTRLLVL.

The CDR3 protein is CAWSPPGQDYGYTF. The DNA of the CDR3 is TGTGCCTGGAGTCCCCCCGGACAGGACTATGGCTACACCTTC. V and J are TRBV30 and TRBJ1-2; TRBD1 matches at 7 bases. The germline gives CDR1 GTSNPN, CDR2 SVGIG (reference sequence). There are 14 residues in the CDR3. Trimming removed 2 bases from V and 3 bases from J; junction bases left unmatched: 6.